A selection of T cell receptor beta chains follows, all from one sample in a study of T cells in Graves' hyperthyroidism and ophthalmopathy. One entry per CDR3 protein results from TCRdb running MiXCR on the multiplex PCR reads. Of hundreds of thousands of distinct CDR3 sequences listed, less than 25% were seen once; the top ten hold approximately 10%. Specimen: blood. Source of these receptors: a woman aged 25 to 45 with Graves' ophthalmopathy. CDR3s include the opening cysteine and the closing phenylalanine or tryptophan. Fields, in order: CDR3 DNA, CDR3 protein, J gene, D gene, clone size, V gene. D genes are given only for firm matches. The size entry is marked missing in some rows and otherwise reads once, few, many or a size class.

CDR3 DNA: TGTGCCAGCAGCTTCGGACAGGGGGCAAAAGAGACCCAGTACTTC
CDR3 protein: CASSFGQGAKETQYF
J gene: TRBJ2-5
D gene: TRBD1
clone size: .
V gene: TRBV7-9

CDR3 DNA: TGTGCCAGCAGTCCACAGGACAGGGCTCCCTACGAGCAGTACTTC
CDR3 protein: CASSPQDRAPYEQYF
J gene: TRBJ2-7
D gene: TRBD1
clone size: .
V gene: TRBV12-3/TRBV12-4

CDR3 DNA: TGTGCCAGCAGCCAAGCCTCCGGGACAGTGGCCTACGAGCAGTACTTC
CDR3 protein: CASSQASGTVAYEQYF
J gene: TRBJ2-7
D gene: TRBD1
clone size: many
V gene: TRBV7-8

CDR3 DNA: TGCAGTGCCACTGGGGCAGAGACCCAGTACTTC
CDR3 protein: CSATGAETQYF
J gene: TRBJ2-5
D gene: .
clone size: .
V gene: TRBV20-1

CDR3 DNA: TGTGCCAGCAGTTACGTAGCCACATCCGAGCAGTACTTC
CDR3 protein: CASSYVATSEQYF
J gene: TRBJ2-7
D gene: .
clone size: few
V gene: TRBV6-5

CDR3 DNA: TGCAGTGCTATCAACCGGGACCGAAATCAGCCCCAGCATTTT
CDR3 protein: CSAINRDRNQPQHF
J gene: TRBJ1-5
D gene: .
clone size: many
V gene: TRBV20-1

CDR3 DNA: TGTGCCAGCAGTTTGGGGAGACAGGGACATTCACCCCTCCACTTT
CDR3 protein: CASSLGRQGHSPLHF
J gene: TRBJ1-6
D gene: TRBD1
clone size: many
V gene: TRBV6-5

CDR3 DNA: TGTGCCAGCAGCTTAGGAACAGGCCAGCACGAGCAGTACTTC
CDR3 protein: CASSLGTGQHEQYF
J gene: TRBJ2-7
D gene: .
clone size: many
V gene: TRBV11-2

CDR3 DNA: TGCAGCGTTGGACAGGGGGCGCAGGGCACTGAAGCTTTCTTT
CDR3 protein: CSVGQGAQGTEAFF
J gene: TRBJ1-1
D gene: TRBD1
clone size: .
V gene: TRBV29-1

CDR3 DNA: TGCAGTGCTAGTCCGGGGTTCGGGGAGACCCAGTACTTC
CDR3 protein: CSASPGFGETQYF
J gene: TRBJ2-5
D gene: .
clone size: many
V gene: TRBV20-1